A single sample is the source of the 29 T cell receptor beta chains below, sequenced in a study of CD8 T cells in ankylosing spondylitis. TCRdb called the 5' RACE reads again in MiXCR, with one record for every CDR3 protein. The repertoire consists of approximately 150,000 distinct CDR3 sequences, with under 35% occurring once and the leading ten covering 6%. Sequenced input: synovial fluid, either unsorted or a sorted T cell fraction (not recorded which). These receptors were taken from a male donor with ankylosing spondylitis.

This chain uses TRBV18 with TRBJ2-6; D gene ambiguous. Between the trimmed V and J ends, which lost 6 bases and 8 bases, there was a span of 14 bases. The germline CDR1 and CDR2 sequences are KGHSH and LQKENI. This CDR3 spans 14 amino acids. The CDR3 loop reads CASSIGRSPNVLTF. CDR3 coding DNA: TGTGCCAGCTCGATCGGCAGGTCTCCCAACGTCCTGACTTTC.

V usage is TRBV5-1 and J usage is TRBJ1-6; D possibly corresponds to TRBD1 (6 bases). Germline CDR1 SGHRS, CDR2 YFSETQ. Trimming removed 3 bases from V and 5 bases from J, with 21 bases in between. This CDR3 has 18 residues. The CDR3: CASSSTLTGADDNSPLHF. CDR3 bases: TGCGCCAGCAGCTCAACCCTCACGGGGGCAGACGATAATTCACCCCTCCACTTT.

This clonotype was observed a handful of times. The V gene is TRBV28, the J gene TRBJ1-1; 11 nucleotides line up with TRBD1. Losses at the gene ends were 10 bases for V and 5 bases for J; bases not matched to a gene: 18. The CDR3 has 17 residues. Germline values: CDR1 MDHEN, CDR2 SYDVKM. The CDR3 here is CAILTPNTGQGDTEAFF. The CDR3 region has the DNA TGTGCCATCCTTACGCCCAATACGGGACAGGGGGATACTGAAGCTTTCTTT.

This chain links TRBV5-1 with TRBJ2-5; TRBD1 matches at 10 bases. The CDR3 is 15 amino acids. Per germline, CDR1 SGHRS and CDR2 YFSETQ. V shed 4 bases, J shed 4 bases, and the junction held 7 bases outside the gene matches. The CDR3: CASSLWTGGAETQYF. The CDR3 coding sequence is TGCGCCAGCAGCCTGTGGACAGGGGGAGCAGAGACCCAGTACTTC. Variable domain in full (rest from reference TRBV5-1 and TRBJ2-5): KAGVTQTPRYLIKTRGQQVTLSCSPISGHRSVSWYQQTPGQGLQFLFEYFSETQRNKGNFPGRFSGRQFSNSRSEMNVSTLELGDSALYLCASSLWTGGAETQYFGPGTRLLVL.

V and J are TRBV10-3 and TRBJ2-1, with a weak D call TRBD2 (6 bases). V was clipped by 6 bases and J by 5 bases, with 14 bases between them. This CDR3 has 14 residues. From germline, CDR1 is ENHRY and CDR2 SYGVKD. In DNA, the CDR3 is TGTGCCATCAGGCGTAGCTCGGGGGACAATGAGCAGTTCTTC. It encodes CAIRRSSGDNEQFF.

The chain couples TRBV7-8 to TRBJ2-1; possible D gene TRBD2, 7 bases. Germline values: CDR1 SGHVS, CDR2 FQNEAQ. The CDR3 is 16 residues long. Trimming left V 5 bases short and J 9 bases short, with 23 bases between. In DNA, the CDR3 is TGTGCCAGCAGCCCCCCGGGGGCGGGAGCGTCGGGTGAGCAGTTCTTC. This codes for CASSPPGAGASGEQFF.

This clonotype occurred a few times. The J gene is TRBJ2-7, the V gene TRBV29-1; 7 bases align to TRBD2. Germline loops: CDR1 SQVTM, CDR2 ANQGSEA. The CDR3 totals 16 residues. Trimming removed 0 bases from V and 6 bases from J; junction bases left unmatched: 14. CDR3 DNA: TGCAGCGTTGAAGATCGCTCACGGGGGAGGGAACGCGAGCAGTACTTC. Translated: CSVEDRSRGREREQYF.

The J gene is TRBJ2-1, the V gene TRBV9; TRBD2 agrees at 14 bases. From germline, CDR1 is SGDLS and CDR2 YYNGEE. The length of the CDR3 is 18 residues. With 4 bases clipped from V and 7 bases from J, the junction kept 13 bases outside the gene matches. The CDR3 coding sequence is TGTGCCAGCAGCCTCAACCCAAAAAGGACTAGCGGGGGGAATGAGCAGTTCTTC. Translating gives CASSLNPKRTSGGNEQFF. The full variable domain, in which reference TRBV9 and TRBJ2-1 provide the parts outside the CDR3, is DSGVTQTPKHLITATGQRVTLRCSPRSGDLSVYWYQQSLDQGLQFLIQYYNGEERAKGNILERFSAQQFPDLHSELNLSSLELGDSALYFCASSLNPKRTSGGNEQFFGPGTRLTVL.

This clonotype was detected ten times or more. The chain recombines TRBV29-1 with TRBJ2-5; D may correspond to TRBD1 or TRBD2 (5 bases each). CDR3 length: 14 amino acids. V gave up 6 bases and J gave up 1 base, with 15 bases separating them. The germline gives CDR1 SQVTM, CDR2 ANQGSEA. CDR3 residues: CSVGRELGQETQYF. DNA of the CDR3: TGCAGCGTGGGCAGGGAGTTGGGCCAAGAGACCCAGTACTTC.

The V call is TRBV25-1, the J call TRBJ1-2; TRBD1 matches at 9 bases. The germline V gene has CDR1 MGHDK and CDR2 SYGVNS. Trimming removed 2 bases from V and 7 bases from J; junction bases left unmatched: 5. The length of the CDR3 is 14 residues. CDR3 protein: CASSEMDRGRGYTF. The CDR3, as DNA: TGTGCCAGCAGTGAAATGGACAGGGGACGTGGCTACACCTTC.

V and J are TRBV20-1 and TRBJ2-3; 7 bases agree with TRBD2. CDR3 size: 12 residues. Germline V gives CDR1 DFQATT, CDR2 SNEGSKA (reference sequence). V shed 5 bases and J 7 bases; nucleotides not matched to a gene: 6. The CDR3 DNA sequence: TGCAGTGCTTCACCCGGGGGGAATACGCAGTATTTT. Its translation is CSASPGGNTQYF.

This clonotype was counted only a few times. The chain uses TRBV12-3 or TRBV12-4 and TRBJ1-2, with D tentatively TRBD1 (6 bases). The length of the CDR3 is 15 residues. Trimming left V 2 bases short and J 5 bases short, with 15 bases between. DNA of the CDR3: TGTGCCAGCAGTTTAAAGGGGGGGCGAGGGTATGGCTACACCTTC. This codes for CASSLKGGRGYGYTF.

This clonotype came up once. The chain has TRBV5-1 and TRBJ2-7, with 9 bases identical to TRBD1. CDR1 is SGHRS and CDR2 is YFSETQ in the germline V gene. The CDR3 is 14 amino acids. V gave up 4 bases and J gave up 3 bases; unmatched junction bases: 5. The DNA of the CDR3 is TGCGCCAGCAGCCTGACAGGGGGAGGCTACGAGCAGTACTTC. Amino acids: CASSLTGGGYEQYF.

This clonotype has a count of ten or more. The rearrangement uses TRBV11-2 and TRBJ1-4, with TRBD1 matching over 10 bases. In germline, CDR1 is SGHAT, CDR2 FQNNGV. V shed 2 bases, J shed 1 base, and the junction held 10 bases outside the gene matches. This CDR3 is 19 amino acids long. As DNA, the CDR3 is TGTGCCAGCAGCTTACGACCGGGACAGGGGTTTCGAACTAATGAAAAACTGTTTTTT. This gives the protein CASSLRPGQGFRTNEKLFF.

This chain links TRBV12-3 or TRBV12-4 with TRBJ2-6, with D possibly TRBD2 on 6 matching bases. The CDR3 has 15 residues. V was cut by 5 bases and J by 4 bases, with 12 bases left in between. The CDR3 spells CASSGDLLGANVLTF. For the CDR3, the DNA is TGTGCCAGCAGTGGGGACTTACTGGGGGCCAACGTCCTGACTTTC.

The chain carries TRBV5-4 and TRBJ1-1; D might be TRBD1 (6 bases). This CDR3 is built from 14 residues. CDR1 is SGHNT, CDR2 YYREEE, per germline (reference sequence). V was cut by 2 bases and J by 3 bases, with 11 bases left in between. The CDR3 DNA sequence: TGTGCCAGCAGCTTTGAGGGACAAGACACTGAAGCTTTCTTT. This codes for CASSFEGQDTEAFF.

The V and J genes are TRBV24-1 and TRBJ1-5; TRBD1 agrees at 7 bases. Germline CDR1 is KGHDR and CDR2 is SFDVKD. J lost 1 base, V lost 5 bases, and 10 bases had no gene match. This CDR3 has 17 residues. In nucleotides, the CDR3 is TGTGCCACCAGTGGAACAACCGGGACAGCAAGCAATCAGCCCCAGCATTTT. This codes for CATSGTTGTASNQPQHF.

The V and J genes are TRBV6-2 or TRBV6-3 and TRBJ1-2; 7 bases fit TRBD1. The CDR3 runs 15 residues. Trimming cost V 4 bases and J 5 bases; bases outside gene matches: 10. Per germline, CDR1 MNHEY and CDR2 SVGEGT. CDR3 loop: CASSSGTAGGYGYTF. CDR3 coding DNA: TGTGCCAGCAGTTCGGGGACGGCAGGGGGATATGGCTACACCTTC.

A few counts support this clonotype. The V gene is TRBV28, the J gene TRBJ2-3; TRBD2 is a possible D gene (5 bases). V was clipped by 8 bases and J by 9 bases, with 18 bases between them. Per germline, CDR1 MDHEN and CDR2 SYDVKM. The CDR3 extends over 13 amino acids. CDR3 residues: CASSLARPKTQYF. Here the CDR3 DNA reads TGTGCCAGCTCGCTAGCTCGGCCGAAAACGCAGTATTTT.

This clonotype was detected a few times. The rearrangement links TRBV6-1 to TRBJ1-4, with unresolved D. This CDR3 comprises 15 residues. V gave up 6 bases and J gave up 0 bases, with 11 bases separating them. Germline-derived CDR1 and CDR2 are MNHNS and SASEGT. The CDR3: CASRGPSATNEKLFF. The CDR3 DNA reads TGTGCCAGCAGGGGCCCGTCGGCAACTAATGAAAAACTGTTTTTT.

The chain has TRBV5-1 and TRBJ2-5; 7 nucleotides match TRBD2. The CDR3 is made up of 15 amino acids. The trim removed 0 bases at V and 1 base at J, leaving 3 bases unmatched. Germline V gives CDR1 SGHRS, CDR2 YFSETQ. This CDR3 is CASSLGPSGQETQYF. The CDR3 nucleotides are TGCGCCAGCAGCTTGGGACCTAGCGGCCAAGAGACCCAGTACTTC. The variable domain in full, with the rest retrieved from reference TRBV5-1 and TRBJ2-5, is KAGVTQTPRYLIKTRGQQVTLSCSPISGHRSVSWYQQTPGQGLQFLFEYFSETQRNKGNFPGRFSGRQFSNSRSEMNVSTLELGDSALYLCASSLGPSGQETQYFGPGTRLLVL.

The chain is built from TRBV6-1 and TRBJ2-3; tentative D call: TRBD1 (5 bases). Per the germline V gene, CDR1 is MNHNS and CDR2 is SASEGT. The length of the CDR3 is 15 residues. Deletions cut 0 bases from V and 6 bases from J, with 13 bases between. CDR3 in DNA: TGTGCCAGCAGTGAAGCTCGGCCAGGGTTGGATACGCAGTATTTT. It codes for CASSEARPGLDTQYF.

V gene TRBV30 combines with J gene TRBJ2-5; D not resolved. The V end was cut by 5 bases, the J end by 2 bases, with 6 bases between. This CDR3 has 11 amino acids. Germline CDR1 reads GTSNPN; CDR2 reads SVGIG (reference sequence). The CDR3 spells CAWGSQETQYF. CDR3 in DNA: TGTGCCTGGGGGTCGCAAGAGACCCAGTACTTC.

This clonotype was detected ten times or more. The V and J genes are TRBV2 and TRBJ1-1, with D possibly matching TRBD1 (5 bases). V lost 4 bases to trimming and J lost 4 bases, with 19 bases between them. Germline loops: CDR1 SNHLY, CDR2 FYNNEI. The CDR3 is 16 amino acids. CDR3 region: CASSAQPRVRGTEAFF. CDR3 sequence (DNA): TGTGCCAGCAGTGCCCAACCAAGGGTTAGGGGCACTGAAGCTTTCTTT. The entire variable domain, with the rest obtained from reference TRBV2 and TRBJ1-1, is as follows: EPEVTQTPSHQVTQMGQEVILRCVPISNHLYFYWYRQILGQKVEFLVSFYNNEISEKSEIFDDQFSVERPDGSNFTLKIRSTKLEDSAMYFCASSAQPRVRGTEAFFGQGTRLTVV.

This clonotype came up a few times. Here the CDR3 reads CASSYSGNDNSPLHF. As DNA, the CDR3 is TGTGCCAGCAGTTACTCGGGAAATGATAATTCACCCCTCCACTTT. The chain combines TRBV6-5 with TRBJ1-6; no clear D gene. Germline V gives CDR1 MNHEY, CDR2 SVGAGI. The ends were cut back, 0 bases at V and 5 bases at J, with 8 bases in the middle. This CDR3 comprises 15 residues.

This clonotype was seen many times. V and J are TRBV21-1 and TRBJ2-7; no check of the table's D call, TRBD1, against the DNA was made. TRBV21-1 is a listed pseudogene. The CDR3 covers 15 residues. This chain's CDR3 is CASSPGAAGTYEQYF. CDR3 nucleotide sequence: TGTGCCAGCAGCCCAGGGGCGGCCGGGACCTACGAGCAGTACTTC.

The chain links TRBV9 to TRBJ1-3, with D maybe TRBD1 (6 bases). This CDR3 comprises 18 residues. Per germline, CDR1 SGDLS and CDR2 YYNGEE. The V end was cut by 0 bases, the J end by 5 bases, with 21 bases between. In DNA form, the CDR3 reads TGTGCCAGCAGCGTAGGCCCAGGGGACCTCATTCCTCGAAACACCATATATTTT. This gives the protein CASSVGPGDLIPRNTIYF.

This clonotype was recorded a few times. This CDR3 is CSVFILAGGTYEQYF. For the CDR3, the DNA is TGCAGCGTTTTCATCCTAGCGGGAGGTACTTACGAGCAGTACTTC. This rearrangement joins TRBV29-1 to TRBJ2-7, with 11 bases aligning to TRBD2. The CDR3 is 15 residues long. In germline, CDR1 is SQVTM, CDR2 ANQGSEA. V gave up 5 bases and J gave up 4 bases; unmatched junction bases: 10.

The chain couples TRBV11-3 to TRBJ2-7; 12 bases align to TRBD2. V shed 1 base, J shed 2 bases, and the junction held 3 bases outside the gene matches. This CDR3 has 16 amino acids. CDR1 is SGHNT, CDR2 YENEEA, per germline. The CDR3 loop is CASSLGLAGAAYEQYF. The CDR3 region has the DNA TGTGCCAGCAGCTTAGGACTAGCGGGGGCTGCCTACGAGCAGTACTTC.